A single sample is the source of the 25 T cell receptor beta chains below, sequenced in a study of T cell responses to AZD1222 COVID-19 vaccine. Produced via immunoSEQ multiplex PCR; TCRdb's table is partial and in-frame only. The table includes some 170,000 clones, roughly 92% detected once. The sequencing used peripheral blood, collected on day 0 of AZD1222 vaccination. These receptors came from an adult in good health.

This rearrangement joins TRBV5-1 to TRBJ1-5; D is unresolved. CDR3 length equals 13 residues. Trimming stripped 0 bases from V and 9 bases from J, with 10 bases between. Per the germline V gene, CDR1 is SGHRS and CDR2 is YFSETQ. The CDR3 region has the DNA TGCGCCAGCAGCTTGGACAGCCCAGGGCCCCAGCATTTT. Its translation is CASSLDSPGPQHF.

This chain uses TRBV10-1 with TRBJ2-7; tentatively, D is TRBD1 or TRBD2 (5 bases each). CDR3 length: 12 amino acids. V gave up 2 bases and J gave up 7 bases, with 9 bases separating them. The germline V gene encodes CDR1 WNHNN and CDR2 SYGVQD (reference sequence). The CDR3, as DNA: TGCGCCAGCAGTGAGGGGACCGGGGAGCAGTACTTC. This sequence encodes CASSEGTGEQYF.

The chain employs TRBV29-1 and TRBJ1-1, with D perhaps TRBD1 (5 bases). The CDR3 is 13 residues long. Germline CDR1 is SQVTM and CDR2 is ANQGSEA. Trimming cost V 3 bases and J 0 bases, with 8 bases left between them. The CDR3 DNA is TGCAGCGTTGATGGGGGGATGAACACTGAAGCTTTCTTT. Protein product: CSVDGGMNTEAFF. The full variable domain, its missing parts supplied by reference TRBV29-1 and TRBJ1-1, is SAVISQKPSRDICQRGTSLTIQCQVDSQVTMMFWYRQQPGQSLTLIATANQGSEATYESGFVIDKFPISRPNLTFSTLTVSNMSPEDSSIYLCSVDGGMNTEAFFGQGTRLTVV.

The rearrangement uses TRBV7-8 and TRBJ1-1; no reliable D call. Per germline, CDR1 SGHVS and CDR2 FQNEAQ. The CDR3 sequence is 17 residues long. Trimming cost V 1 base and J 2 bases, with 17 bases left between them. This CDR3 reads CASSLGASASFNTEAFF. The DNA of the CDR3 is TGTGCCAGCAGCTTAGGAGCGTCAGCTAGTTTTAACACTGAAGCTTTCTTT. The full variable domain, its missing parts supplied by reference TRBV7-8 and TRBJ1-1, is GAGVSQSPRYKVAKRGQDVALRCDPISGHVSLFWYQQALGQGPEFLTYFQNEAQLDKSGLPSDRFFAERPEGSVSTLKIQRTQQEDSAVYLCASSLGASASFNTEAFFGQGTRLTVV.

This clone was found once. This chain uses TRBV5-4 with TRBJ1-5, with 7 bases identical to TRBD1. Germline V gene lookup returns CDR1 SGHNT and CDR2 YYREEE (reference sequence). The junction had 8 bases not matched to a gene; V was cut back by 4 bases and J by 1 base. The CDR3 contains 16 residues. CDR3 in amino acids: CASSPNRGQSNQPQHF. CDR3 bases: TGTGCCAGCAGCCCCAACAGGGGACAGAGCAATCAGCCCCAGCATTTT.

A word on this clone: The same CDR3 arises from other DNA sequences in this sample as well. The chain uses TRBV9 and TRBJ2-1; D not resolved. Germline V lookup: CDR1 SGDLS, CDR2 YYNGEE. Between the trimmed V and J ends, which lost 3 bases and 7 bases, there was a span of 2 bases. The CDR3 loop spans 10 amino acids. The CDR3 nucleotides are TGTGCCAGCAGCGGAAATGAGCAGTTCTTC. It codes for CASSGNEQFF. Combining the CDR3 with reference TRBV9 and TRBJ2-1 gives the whole variable domain DSGVTQTPKHLITATGQRVTLRCSPRSGDLSVYWYQQSLDQGLQFLIQYYNGEERAKGNILERFSAQQFPDLHSELNLSSLELGDSALYFCASSGNEQFFGPGTRLTVL.

The chain carries TRBV19 and TRBJ2-1, with unresolved D. Germline V lookup: CDR1 LNHDA, CDR2 SQIVND (reference sequence). Trimming left V 3 bases short and J 1 base short, with 10 bases between. The CDR3 runs 15 residues. The CDR3 DNA reads TGTGCCAGTAGTATGGTGTTAGCTTCCTACAATGAGCAGTTCTTC. Its translation is CASSMVLASYNEQFF.

V is TRBV7-2 and J is TRBJ1-1, with a possible D match to TRBD1 (6 bases). The germline V gene encodes CDR1 SGHTA and CDR2 FQGNSA. The V end was cut by 8 bases, the J end by 0 bases, with 16 bases between. CDR3 length equals 15 residues. The CDR3 DNA reads as TGTGCCAGCGATCGTGGGGGCCTCATGAACACTGAAGCTTTCTTT. It yields the protein CASDRGGLMNTEAFF.

The chain couples TRBV7-2 to TRBJ2-1; D could derive from TRBD1 or TRBD2 (5 bases each). This CDR3 has 14 residues. Germline V CDR1 and CDR2: SGHTA, FQGNSA. V dropped 1 base and J dropped 5 bases, with 9 bases sitting between them. CDR3 nucleotide sequence: TGTGCCAGCAGCTTAGTCCGAGGGGACAATGAGCAGTTCTTC. Its translation is CASSLVRGDNEQFF.

This chain links TRBV10-3 with TRBJ1-5, with D hard to call. The germline gives CDR1 ENHRY, CDR2 SYGVKD. Trimming took 11 bases from V and 6 from J, leaving 20 bases between them. The CDR3 has 14 residues. The CDR3 DNA reads as TGTGCCGCCCCGGACTTCCTCAAGGGTCAGCCCCAGCATTTT. It is translated as CAAPDFLKGQPQHF.

The chain combines TRBV2 with TRBJ2-1, with D uncertain. Deletions cut 1 base from V and 6 bases from J, with 4 bases between. The V gene's germline CDR1 is SNHLY and CDR2 FYNNEI. This CDR3 has 12 residues. CDR3 in amino acids: CASSEDSNEQFF. In DNA form, the CDR3 reads TGTGCCAGCAGTGAAGATTCCAATGAGCAGTTCTTC.

This sequence joins TRBV21-1 and TRBJ2-7. TRBV21-1 is an annotated pseudogene. This CDR3 spans 17 amino acids. CDR3 sequence: CASPDMLALGPRNEQYF. For the CDR3, the DNA is TGTGCCAGCCCGGATATGCTGGCCCTCGGTCCACGGAACGAGCAGTACTTC.

CDR3 sequence reads: CASSLRVDTEAFF. DNA of the CDR3: TGTGCCAGCAGCCTCAGGGTAGACACTGAAGCTTTCTTT. The V call is TRBV5-4, the J call TRBJ1-1, with TRBD1 as a possible D gene (5 bases). The CDR3 has 13 residues. Germline CDR1 and CDR2: SGHNT and YYREEE (reference sequence). The germline V and J ends were trimmed by 4 bases and 3 bases, with 10 bases remaining between them.

V usage is TRBV7-8 and J usage is TRBJ2-5; no clear D gene. V shed 9 bases and J shed 0 bases, with 11 bases lying between them. Germline V CDR1 and CDR2: SGHVS, FQNEAQ. This CDR3 is built from 13 residues. The CDR3: CASLEAYQETQYF. The CDR3 bases are TGTGCCAGTTTAGAGGCATACCAAGAGACCCAGTACTTC.

This chain joins TRBV10-3 and TRBJ2-7, with 7 bases matching TRBD2. V shed 8 bases, J shed 0 bases, and the junction held 4 bases outside the gene matches. The CDR3 spans 13 residues. CDR1 is ENHRY, CDR2 SYGVKD, per germline. The CDR3 protein is CAIGRELSYEQYF. The CDR3 region has the DNA TGTGCCATCGGGCGGGAGCTCTCCTACGAGCAGTACTTC.

The chain carries TRBV6-6 and TRBJ2-3; weak D call: TRBD2 (5 bases). V was pared by 10 bases and J by 3 bases, with 14 bases between. Germline assignment: CDR1 MNHNY and CDR2 SVGAGI (reference sequence). The CDR3 has 13 amino acids. In DNA form, the CDR3 reads TGTGCCATACAACGGGATGTAACAGATACGCAGTATTTT. This codes for CAIQRDVTDTQYF.

Only one count was recorded for this clone. V is TRBV29-1 and J is TRBJ1-2; TRBD1 matches at 9 bases. V lost 7 bases to trimming and J lost 7 bases; unmatched junction nucleotides: 10. This CDR3 has 13 residues. CDR1 and CDR2 (germline): SQVTM, ANQGSEA. Written as DNA, the CDR3 is TGCAGCGCCTGGGACAGGGTGAAAGGTGGCTACACCTTC. Residues: CSAWDRVKGGYTF.

The chain carries TRBV5-1 and TRBJ2-2; no reliable D call. This CDR3 has 12 residues. Germline V CDR1 and CDR2: SGHRS, YFSETQ. V was trimmed by 0 bases and J by 7 bases, leaving 4 bases between them. The CDR3 here is CASSLEVGELFF. The DNA for the CDR3 is TGCGCCAGCAGCTTGGAAGTCGGGGAGCTGTTTTTT. The whole variable domain, filled in from reference TRBV5-1 and TRBJ2-2, reads KAGVTQTPRYLIKTRGQQVTLSCSPISGHRSVSWYQQTPGQGLQFLFEYFSETQRNKGNFPGRFSGRQFSNSRSEMNVSTLELGDSALYLCASSLEVGELFFGEGSRLTVL.

This chain connects TRBV5-1 to TRBJ1-5, with a possible D match to TRBD1 (5 bases). Deletions cut 0 bases from V and 7 bases from J, with 11 bases between. Germline CDR1 is SGHRS and CDR2 is YFSETQ. The CDR3 contains 14 residues. For the CDR3, the DNA is TGCGCCAGCAGCTTGGGACTCGAGGGGCAGCCCCAGCATTTT. Translating gives CASSLGLEGQPQHF. Full variable domain (rest looked up from reference TRBV5-1 and TRBJ1-5): KAGVTQTPRYLIKTRGQQVTLSCSPISGHRSVSWYQQTPGQGLQFLFEYFSETQRNKGNFPGRFSGRQFSNSRSEMNVSTLELGDSALYLCASSLGLEGQPQHFGDGTRLSIL.

The chain couples TRBV27 to TRBJ2-1, with 16 bases matching TRBD2. V shed 2 bases, J shed 5 bases, and the junction held 9 bases outside the gene matches. The CDR3 spans 19 residues. CDR1 MNHEY and CDR2 SMNVEV come from the germline V gene (reference sequence). In DNA, the CDR3 is TGTGCCAGCAGTTTAGGGGGACTAGCGGGAGGGTCAGTTCACAATGAGCAGTTCTTC. It encodes CASSLGGLAGGSVHNEQFF.

This clone was observed a single time. This chain uses TRBV3-1 (or the pseudogene TRBV3-2) with TRBJ1-1; the match to TRBD1 covers 7 bases. V lost 1 base and J lost 3; bases outside the gene matches: 2. CDR3 length: 14 residues. Germline V CDR1 and CDR2: LGHDT, YNNKEL (reference sequence). Here the CDR3 DNA reads TGTGCCAGCAGCCAAGTCGACAGGGACACTGAAGCTTTCTTT. Its protein product is CASSQVDRDTEAFF.

The gene calls are TRBV7-8 and TRBJ2-2, with D tentatively TRBD1 (5 bases). The CDR3 is made up of 16 amino acids. Trimming pared 3 bases from V and 0 bases from J, leaving 11 bases between. The germline V gene has CDR1 SGHVS and CDR2 FQNEAQ. CDR3 DNA: TGTGCCAGCAGCTTGGCCGACAGTACGAACACCGGGGAGCTGTTTTTT. Protein: CASSLADSTNTGELFF.

This sequence joins TRBV11-2 and TRBJ2-1, with 8 bases aligning to TRBD2. Per the germline V gene, CDR1 is SGHAT and CDR2 is FQNNGV. The CDR3 extends over 16 amino acids. V lost 6 bases, J lost 2 bases, and 9 bases stayed unmatched. The CDR3 loop reads CASRPTSGRPYNEQFF. The CDR3 coding sequence is TGTGCCAGCAGACCTACAAGCGGGAGACCCTACAATGAGCAGTTCTTC.

This chain uses TRBV7-9 with TRBJ1-2; no definite D call. V lost 5 bases and J 2 bases, leaving 12 bases between the germline ends. Germline CDR1 SEHNR, CDR2 FQNEAQ (reference sequence). CDR3 length: 14 residues. The CDR3 loop is CASSTDGHNYGYTF. The DNA for the CDR3 is TGTGCCAGCAGCACGGACGGCCACAACTATGGCTACACCTTC. Full variable domain (missing parts from reference TRBV7-9 and TRBJ1-2): DTGVSQNPRHKITKRGQNVTFRCDPISEHNRLYWYRQTLGQGPEFLTYFQNEAQLEKSRLLSDRFSAERPKGSFSTLEIQRTEQGDSAMYLCASSTDGHNYGYTFGSGTRLTVV.

CDR3 nucleotides: TGCGCCAGCAGCTTGGCTACTAGCGGGAGGATAAGCTCCTACGAGCAGTACTTC. It translates to CASSLATSGRISSYEQYF. The chain is built from TRBV5-1 and TRBJ2-7; TRBD2 matches at 12 bases. The CDR3 runs to 18 residues. Germline CDR1 reads SGHRS; CDR2 reads YFSETQ. V shed 0 bases and J 0 bases; nucleotides not matched to a gene: 7.